Below, 17 T cell receptor beta chains from the same sample are listed, as sequenced in a study of blood T cell repertoires in COVID-19. Generated by immunoSEQ multiplex PCR, the TCRdb table keeps only in-frame clones and is missing some. The data hold around 300,000 clones, with 90% observed a single time. Source material: peripheral blood. The receptors were sampled from a woman aged 25 to 45 with COVID-19, enrolled during active disease.

This clone has only one observation. The chain recombines TRBV27 with TRBJ2-5; weak D call: TRBD2 (6 bases). From germline, CDR1 is MNHEY and CDR2 SMNVEV (reference sequence). With 6 bases removed from V and 2 bases from J, the gap between germline ends came to 10 bases. CDR3 length equals 13 residues. Here the CDR3 DNA reads TGTGCCAGCAGGCGTAGCGGTCAAGAGACCCAGTACTTC. It codes for CASRRSGQETQYF.

This chain uses TRBV27 with TRBJ2-1; the D gene is possibly TRBD2 (6 bases). The CDR3 loop spans 16 amino acids. Germline lookup yields CDR1 MNHEY and CDR2 SMNVEV (reference sequence). Trimming removed 7 bases at V and 4 bases at J, with 20 bases between. The DNA of the CDR3 is TGTGCCAGCACCTCGGCGAAGGCGGGGAAATACAATGAGCAGTTCTTC. Its translation is CASTSAKAGKYNEQFF.

This clone has only a few counts. The chain recombines TRBV7-9 with TRBJ2-7; 9 positions match TRBD1. CDR3 size: 15 residues. V was clipped by 2 bases and J by 0 bases; unmatched bases: 2. Germline V CDR1 and CDR2: SEHNR, FQNEAQ (reference sequence). The DNA for the CDR3 is TGTGCCAGCAGCTTAATACAGGGGGCCTCCTACGAGCAGTACTTC. The encoded protein is CASSLIQGASYEQYF.

This clone turned up a few times. The sample has other DNA sequences that encode this CDR3 too. The chain recombines TRBV2 with TRBJ2-3; possible D gene TRBD1, 6 bases. Germline V gene lookup returns CDR1 SNHLY and CDR2 FYNNEI. V dropped 4 bases and J dropped 1 base, with 6 bases sitting between them. This CDR3 region has 13 residues. The CDR3 sequence: CASSGQGTDTQYF. As DNA, the CDR3 is TGTGCCAGCAGTGGACAGGGCACAGATACGCAGTATTTT.

The gene calls are TRBV7-9 and TRBJ2-2; D not resolved. Trimming pared 5 bases from V and 6 bases from J, leaving 10 bases between. CDR3 length: 13 residues. Per the germline V gene, CDR1 is SEHNR and CDR2 is FQNEAQ (reference sequence). This CDR3 reads CASSLNRAGELFF. CDR3 nucleotides: TGTGCCAGCAGCCTAAACAGAGCCGGGGAGCTGTTTTTT.

This chain joins TRBV20-1 and TRBJ2-1; the D gene is possibly TRBD1 (6 bases). The CDR3 runs to 11 residues. Germline V gives CDR1 DFQATT, CDR2 SNEGSKA (reference sequence). V was pared by 4 bases and J by 15 bases, with 16 bases between. CDR3 sequence reads: CSAMTRDMGFF. DNA for the CDR3: TGCAGTGCTATGACCCGGGACATGGGGTTCTTC.

The rearrangement uses TRBV6-6 and TRBJ1-5, with a tentative D call TRBD1 (5 bases). Germline CDR1 is MNHNY and CDR2 is SVGAGI (reference sequence). Deletions cut 6 bases from V and 1 base from J, with 13 bases between. CDR3 length equals 15 residues. The CDR3 spells CASRSGFSSNQPQHF. The DNA of the CDR3 is TGTGCCAGCAGGTCAGGGTTTTCGAGCAATCAGCCCCAGCATTTT.

V is TRBV5-1 and J is TRBJ2-5; 10 nucleotides match TRBD1. The trim removed 4 bases at V and 7 bases at J, leaving 13 bases unmatched. This CDR3 region has 16 residues. From germline, CDR1 is SGHRS and CDR2 YFSETQ. The CDR3 nucleotides read TGCGCCAGCAGCGACCCCGGGACAGGGGAGTTTGGGACCCAGTACTTC. This gives the protein CASSDPGTGEFGTQYF.

The V and J genes are TRBV6-5 and TRBJ1-4, with D perhaps matching TRBD1 (5 bases). The CDR3 has 15 amino acids. Looked up from germline, CDR1 is MNHEY and CDR2 is SVGAGI. The V end lost 0 bases, the J end lost 10 bases, and 15 bases lay between the germline ends. CDR3 loop: CASSYSGQTLGKLFF. The CDR3 DNA reads TGTGCCAGCAGTTACTCGGGGCAGACCTTAGGAAAACTGTTTTTT.

The chain couples TRBV6-6 to TRBJ2-2; D is perhaps TRBD1 (5 bases). Germline CDR1 is MNHNY and CDR2 is SVGAGI (reference sequence). CDR3 length: 14 residues. V lost 5 bases to trimming and J lost 2 bases, with 9 bases between them. The CDR3 region has the DNA TGTGCCAGCAGTACCGACAGAAACACCGGGGAGCTGTTTTTT. As protein: CASSTDRNTGELFF.

The CDR3 sequence: CASSVGTSEVETQYF. The CDR3 nucleotides read TGTGCCAGCAGCGTAGGTACTAGCGAGGTAGAGACCCAGTACTTC. The chain couples TRBV9 to TRBJ2-5; 7 nucleotides align to TRBD2. The ends lost 0 bases at V and 4 bases at J; junction bases unmatched: 6. The CDR3 totals 15 residues. The germline gives CDR1 SGDLS, CDR2 YYNGEE. The full variable domain, with the rest looked up from reference TRBV9 and TRBJ2-5, is DSGVTQTPKHLITATGQRVTLRCSPRSGDLSVYWYQQSLDQGLQFLIQYYNGEERAKGNILERFSAQQFPDLHSELNLSSLELGDSALYFCASSVGTSEVETQYFGPGTRLLVL.

J is TRBJ2-1 and V is TRBV6-4, with TRBD2 matching 12 bases. After removal of 9 bases from V and 8 bases from J, the junction contained 5 bases not matched to a gene. CDR3 length: 13 residues. Germline CDR1 and CDR2: MRHNA and SNTAGT. CDR3 nucleotides: TGTGCCAGTAGCAGACTAGCGGGAGATGAGCAGTTCTTC. Translating it yields CASSRLAGDEQFF.

The chain joins TRBV11-2 to TRBJ2-5; 11 nucleotides line up with TRBD2. The CDR3 spans 17 residues. Per the germline V gene, CDR1 is SGHAT and CDR2 is FQNNGV. The V gene end was trimmed by 5 bases and the J gene end by 4 bases; junction bases not matched to a gene: 12. The CDR3 spells CASSPGGTSGTGETQYF. The CDR3 DNA is TGTGCCAGCAGCCCCGGGGGGACTAGCGGTACGGGAGAGACCCAGTACTTC.

The chain links TRBV6-4 to TRBJ1-1; D may be TRBD1 (5 bases). V shed 0 bases and J shed 5 bases, with 13 bases lying between them. The germline gives CDR1 MRHNA, CDR2 SNTAGT. This CDR3 comprises 15 residues. The CDR3 bases are TGTGCCAGCAGTGACTCGCCAGGCGGGGGGACTGAAGCTTTCTTT. As protein: CASSDSPGGGTEAFF.

The chain has TRBV5-1 and TRBJ2-1, with 11 bases identical to TRBD2. Germline V lookup: CDR1 SGHRS, CDR2 YFSETQ. After removal of 1 base from V and 6 bases from J, the junction contained 9 bases not matched to a gene. This CDR3 is 17 amino acids long. The CDR3: CASSLNLAGGGVNEQFF. The CDR3 coding sequence is TGCGCCAGCAGCTTGAATCTAGCGGGAGGAGGGGTCAATGAGCAGTTCTTC. Variable domain in full (rest from reference TRBV5-1 and TRBJ2-1): KAGVTQTPRYLIKTRGQQVTLSCSPISGHRSVSWYQQTPGQGLQFLFEYFSETQRNKGNFPGRFSGRQFSNSRSEMNVSTLELGDSALYLCASSLNLAGGGVNEQFFGPGTRLTVL.

The V call is TRBV30, the J call TRBJ2-3; TRBD2 agrees at 15 bases. The CDR3 loop spans 15 amino acids. Per germline, CDR1 GTSNPN and CDR2 SVGIG (reference sequence). The V and J ends lost 1 base and 9 bases, in that order; junction bases with no gene match: 5. CDR3 residues: CAWSGRTSGRGTQYF. CDR3 bases: TGTGCCTGGAGTGGCCGGACTAGCGGGAGGGGGACGCAGTATTTT.

Only one count was recorded for this clone. This rearrangement joins TRBV19 to TRBJ1-2; D uncertain. The CDR3 contains 13 residues. The V gene lost 7 bases and the J gene lost 3 bases, with 12 bases spanning the gap. CDR1 and CDR2 from the germline V gene are LNHDA and SQIVND (reference sequence). CDR3 sequence (DNA): TGTGCCAGTAACCACGGTCTCGACTATGGCTACACCTTC. This encodes CASNHGLDYGYTF.